These T cell receptor beta chains were read from a single sample in a study of blood T cell repertoires in COVID-19. Data came from immunoSEQ multiplex PCR; TCRdb stores just in-frame clones and leaves some out. The table lists 330,000 or so clones, roughly 88% of them singletons, with about 5% in the top ten. Sequenced material: PBMCs or T cells enriched from blood (not recorded which). The receptors here all came from a man aged 30 to 45 who had recovered from COVID-19. The CDR3 runs from the conserved cysteine through the conserved F or W. D genes are given only for firm matches. Only some rows state a clone size, as once, few, many or a class for expanded clones.

CDR3aa: CASSLAGETQYF
CDR3nt: TGTGCCAGCAGCTTAGCTGGCGAGACCCAGTACTTC
abundance: -
j_gene: TRBJ2-5
d_gene: -
v_gene: TRBV7-9
len: 12

CDR3aa: CATSRDQGISYEQYF
CDR3nt: TGTGCCACCAGCAGAGACCAGGGGATCTCCTACGAGCAGTACTTC
abundance: -
j_gene: TRBJ2-7
d_gene: -
v_gene: TRBV15
len: 15

CDR3aa: CASSLASSGARGNEQFF
CDR3nt: TGTGCCAGCAGCTTGGCCAGTAGCGGGGCGCGGGGGAATGAGCAGTTCTTC
abundance: -
j_gene: TRBJ2-1
d_gene: TRBD2
v_gene: TRBV5-4
len: 17

CDR3aa: CASSSSGDYGYTF
CDR3nt: TGTGCCAGCAGCTCCTCGGGGGACTATGGCTACACCTTC
abundance: few
j_gene: TRBJ1-2
d_gene: -
v_gene: TRBV7-8
len: 13

CDR3aa: CASSHHVPGGADTQYF
CDR3nt: TGTGCCAGCAGCCACCACGTTCCGGGGGGTGCGGATACGCAGTATTTT
abundance: once
j_gene: TRBJ2-3
d_gene: TRBD2
v_gene: TRBV3-1/TRBV3-2
len: 16

CDR3aa: CASSEVGGEHEQYF
CDR3nt: TGCGCCAGCAGTGAGGTTGGCGGGGAGCACGAGCAGTACTTC
abundance: -
j_gene: TRBJ2-7
d_gene: -
v_gene: TRBV10-1
len: 14

CDR3aa: CASSRSPKGYTF
CDR3nt: TGTGCCAGCAGTCGGAGCCCTAAGGGCTACACCTTC
abundance: -
j_gene: TRBJ1-2
d_gene: -
v_gene: TRBV6-5
len: 12

CDR3aa: CASRAGAFYEQYF
CDR3nt: TGTGCCAGCCGGGCGGGGGCGTTTTACGAGCAGTACTTC
abundance: once
j_gene: TRBJ2-7
d_gene: -
v_gene: TRBV6-5
len: 13

CDR3aa: CASSIGAENTEAFF
CDR3nt: TGTGCCAGTAGTATAGGAGCTGAGAACACTGAAGCTTTCTTT
abundance: -
j_gene: TRBJ1-1
d_gene: -
v_gene: TRBV19
len: 14

CDR3aa: CASSYPSGGDYEQYF
CDR3nt: TGTGCCAGCAGTTATCCCAGCGGGGGCGATTACGAGCAGTACTTC
abundance: few
j_gene: TRBJ2-7
d_gene: TRBD2
v_gene: TRBV6-5
len: 15

CDR3aa: CASSLDGSGPQHF
CDR3nt: TGTGCCAGCAGTTTAGATGGGAGCGGGCCCCAGCATTTT
abundance: -
j_gene: TRBJ1-5
d_gene: -
v_gene: TRBV12-3/TRBV12-4
len: 13

CDR3aa: CASMEGPSYEQYF
CDR3nt: TGTGCCAGCATGGAGGGGCCCTCCTACGAGCAGTACTTC
abundance: once
j_gene: TRBJ2-7
d_gene: -
v_gene: TRBV6-6
len: 13

CDR3aa: CASSQDAPSGGVEQFF
CDR3nt: TGCGCCAGCAGCCAAGATGCGCCTAGCGGGGGGGTAGAGCAGTTCTTC
abundance: -
j_gene: TRBJ2-1
d_gene: TRBD2
v_gene: TRBV4-1
len: 16

CDR3aa: CASSTRGQNEKLFF
CDR3nt: TGTGCCAGCTCAACCCGCGGACAAAATGAAAAACTGTTTTTT
abundance: -
j_gene: TRBJ1-4
d_gene: -
v_gene: TRBV18
len: 14

CDR3aa: CASSWRDTGELFF
CDR3nt: TGTGCCAGCAGTTGGAGGGACACCGGGGAGCTGTTTTTT
abundance: -
j_gene: TRBJ2-2
d_gene: -
v_gene: TRBV2
len: 13

CDR3aa: CASSQTGTGVAFF
CDR3nt: TGTGCCAGCAGCCAGACCGGGACAGGGGTCGCTTTCTTT
abundance: -
j_gene: TRBJ1-1
d_gene: TRBD1
v_gene: TRBV3-1/TRBV3-2
len: 13

CDR3aa: CASSTRTGLNEKLFF
CDR3nt: TGTGCCAGCAGTACCAGAACAGGGCTGAATGAAAAACTGTTTTTT
abundance: -
j_gene: TRBJ1-4
d_gene: -
v_gene: TRBV28
len: 15

CDR3aa: CASSADQETQYF
CDR3nt: TGCGCCAGCAGTGCGGACCAAGAGACCCAGTACTTC
abundance: -
j_gene: TRBJ2-5
d_gene: -
v_gene: TRBV10-1
len: 12

CDR3aa: CASSESGLPTAFF
CDR3nt: TGCGCCAGCAGTGAGTCGGGCCTCCCCACGGCTTTCTTT
abundance: -
j_gene: TRBJ1-1
d_gene: -
v_gene: TRBV10-1
len: 13

CDR3aa: CASSEKRGGRELFF
CDR3nt: TGCGCCAGCAGTGAGAAGCGGGGGGGCCGGGAGCTGTTTTTT
abundance: -
j_gene: TRBJ2-2
d_gene: TRBD2
v_gene: TRBV10-1
len: 14

CDR3aa: CASSGTGGNTIYF
CDR3nt: TGTGCCAGCAGTGGGACAGGGGGAAACACCATATATTTT
abundance: -
j_gene: TRBJ1-3
d_gene: TRBD1
v_gene: TRBV2
len: 13

CDR3aa: CAWSRGLYEQYF
CDR3nt: TGTGCCTGGAGTCGAGGGCTCTACGAGCAGTACTTC
abundance: -
j_gene: TRBJ2-7
d_gene: -
v_gene: TRBV30
len: 12

CDR3aa: CAISEGDAGTIYF
CDR3nt: TGTGCCATCAGTGAGGGTGACGCAGGGACCATATATTTT
abundance: -
j_gene: TRBJ1-3
d_gene: -
v_gene: TRBV10-3
len: 13

CDR3aa: CATWARGRELFF
CDR3nt: TGTGCCACCTGGGCTAGGGGCCGGGAGCTGTTTTTT
abundance: -
j_gene: TRBJ2-2
d_gene: -
v_gene: TRBV27
len: 12

CDR3aa: CASSWPRRAGGYLGETQYF
CDR3nt: TGTGCCAGCAGCTGGCCCCGGCGGGCGGGGGGGTATTTGGGAGAGACCCAGTACTTC
abundance: -
j_gene: TRBJ2-5
d_gene: TRBD2
v_gene: TRBV7-2
len: 19

CDR3aa: CASSLMRGDTNEQFF
CDR3nt: TGTGCCAGCAGCTTAATGCGGGGGGACACTAATGAGCAGTTCTTC
abundance: -
j_gene: TRBJ2-1
d_gene: TRBD2
v_gene: TRBV7-2
len: 15

CDR3aa: CASSLGPSRTGELFF
CDR3nt: TGTGCCAGCAGCTTAGGTCCCAGTCGCACCGGGGAGCTGTTTTTT
abundance: -
j_gene: TRBJ2-2
d_gene: -
v_gene: TRBV11-1
len: 15

CDR3aa: CASTMGPTYEQYF
CDR3nt: TGTGCCAGCACTATGGGGCCAACCTACGAGCAGTACTTC
abundance: -
j_gene: TRBJ2-7
d_gene: -
v_gene: TRBV12-3/TRBV12-4
len: 13

CDR3aa: CASSQGDINSPLHF
CDR3nt: TGTGCCAGCAGCCAAGGAGATATTAATTCACCCCTCCACTTT
abundance: -
j_gene: TRBJ1-6
d_gene: -
v_gene: TRBV3-1/TRBV3-2
len: 14